This T cell receptor beta chain was sequenced for a study of yellow fever vaccine responses in identical twins. Findings of the study overall: Twins showed a vaccine T cell response that reportedly seemed partly convergent, partly personalized.

The CDR3 loop spans 12 amino acids. Germline V gene sequence: CDR1 LGHDT, CDR2 YNNKEL (reference sequence). Trimming stripped 1 base from V and 6 bases from J, with 7 bases between. TCRdb re-called the RT-PCR reads with MiXCR, one entry per CDR3 protein. The data hold over 15,000 distinct CDR3 sequences, with around 83% observed a single time. Comments on this clonotype: What it binds is not known.

The source was T cells from blood (PBMCs), unsorted or a sorted subset (not recorded which), collected before or after yellow fever vaccination (not recorded which). The chain joins TRBV3-1 to TRBJ2-7, with unresolved D. The sequence was collected from a woman aged 18-29 years who received the yellow fever vaccine. The CDR3 nucleotides are TGTGCCAGCAGCCAAGTAAAGGGCGAGCAGTACTTC. The encoded protein is CASSQVKGEQYF.